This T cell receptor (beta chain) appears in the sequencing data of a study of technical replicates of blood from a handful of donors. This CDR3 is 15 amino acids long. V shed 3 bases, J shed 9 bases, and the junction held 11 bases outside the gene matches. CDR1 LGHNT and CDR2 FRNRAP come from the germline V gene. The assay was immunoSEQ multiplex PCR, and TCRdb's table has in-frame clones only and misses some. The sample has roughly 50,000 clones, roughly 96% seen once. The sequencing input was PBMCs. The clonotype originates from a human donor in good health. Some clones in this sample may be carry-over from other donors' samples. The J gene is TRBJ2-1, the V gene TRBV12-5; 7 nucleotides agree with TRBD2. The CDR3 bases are TGTGCTAGTGGTTTTAGGGAGGGCCTGGGCGGTGAGCAGTTCTTC. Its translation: CASGFREGLGGEQFF.